The following is a TCR beta chain sequence with its context. Its antigen is not yet known. Per-base qualities were not stored, and no clone one base away is much larger. The sample originates from a study of control samples from healthy donors and cancer patients (TCRdb year 2020). V trim: 7 bases; J trim: 7 bases; unmatched bases: 10. Reading the germline V gene gives CDR1 SNHLY and CDR2 FYNNEI. The CDR3 numbers 15 residues from cysteine through phenylalanine. Here the CDR3 DNA is all that survives: 45 bases in frame from base 1. To prepare the library, the immunoSEQ multiplex PCR assay was applied. This is the immuneACCESS table as TCRdb keeps it, with only in-frame sequences that have V and J called. A part of the clones is gone; compared with another copy, unresolved V genes explain less than half, and the rest is unexplained. A total of fewer than 200,000 clones appear in this sample, more than 90% of them only once. The ten largest clones take up more than 1.3% of the sample.

This receptor chain uses TRBV2 and TRBJ1-6, with 7 middle bases fitting TRBD1. The sequence came from a man younger than 45 in good health. Sequences were obtained from blood. The nucleotide sequence is given as TGTGCCAGCATTACCGACAGGGCCGGAAATTCACCCCTCCACTTT. It translates as CASITDRAGNSPLHF.